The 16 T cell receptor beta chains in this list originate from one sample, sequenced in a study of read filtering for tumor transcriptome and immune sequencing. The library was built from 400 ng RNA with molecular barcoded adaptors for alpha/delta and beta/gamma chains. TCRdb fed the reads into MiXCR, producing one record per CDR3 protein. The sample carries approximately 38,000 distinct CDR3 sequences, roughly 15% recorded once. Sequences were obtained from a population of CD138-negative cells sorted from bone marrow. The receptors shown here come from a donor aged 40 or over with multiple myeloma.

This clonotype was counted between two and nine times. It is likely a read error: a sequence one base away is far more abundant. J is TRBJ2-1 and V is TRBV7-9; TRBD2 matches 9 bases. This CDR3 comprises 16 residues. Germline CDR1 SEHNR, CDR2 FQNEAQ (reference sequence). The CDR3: CASSRTSESSYNGQFF. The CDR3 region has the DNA TGTGCCAGCAGCAGGACTAGCGAGAGCTCCTACAATGGGCAGTTCTTC.

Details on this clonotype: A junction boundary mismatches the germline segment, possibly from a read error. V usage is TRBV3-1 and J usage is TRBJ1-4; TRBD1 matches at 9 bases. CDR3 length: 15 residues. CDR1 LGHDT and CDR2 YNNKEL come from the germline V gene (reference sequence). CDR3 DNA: TGTGCCAGCAGCCAACAACAGGGGGCAGGGGAAAAACTGTGTTTT. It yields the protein CASSQQQGAGEKLCF.

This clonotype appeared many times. The CDR3 sequence: CASSSRQAYSNQPQHF. For the CDR3, the DNA is TGTGCCAGCAGCTCGCGACAGGCATATAGCAATCAGCCCCAGCATTTT. This chain uses TRBV7-8 with TRBJ1-5; D perhaps matches TRBD1 (6 bases). This CDR3 has 16 amino acids. The germline V gene has CDR1 SGHVS and CDR2 FQNEAQ. The germline V and J ends were trimmed by 4 bases and 0 bases, with 13 bases remaining between them.

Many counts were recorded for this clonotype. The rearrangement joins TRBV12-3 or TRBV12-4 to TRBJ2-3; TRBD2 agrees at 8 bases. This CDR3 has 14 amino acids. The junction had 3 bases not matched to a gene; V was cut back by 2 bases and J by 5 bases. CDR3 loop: CASSLFLAGDTQYF. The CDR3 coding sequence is TGTGCCAGCAGTTTATTCCTAGCGGGAGATACGCAGTATTTT.

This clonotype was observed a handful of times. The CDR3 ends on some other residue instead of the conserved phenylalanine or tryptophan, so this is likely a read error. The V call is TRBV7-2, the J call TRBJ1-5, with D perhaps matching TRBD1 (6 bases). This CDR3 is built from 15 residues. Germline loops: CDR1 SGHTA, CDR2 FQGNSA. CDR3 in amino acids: CASSQGQYSNQTQHS. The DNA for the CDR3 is TGTGCCAGCAGCCAAGGACAGTATAGCAATCAGACCCAGCATTCT.

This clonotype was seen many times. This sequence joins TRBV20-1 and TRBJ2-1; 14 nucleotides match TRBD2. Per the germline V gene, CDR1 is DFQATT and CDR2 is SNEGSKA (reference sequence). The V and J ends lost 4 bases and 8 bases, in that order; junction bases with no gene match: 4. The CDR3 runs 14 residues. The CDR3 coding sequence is TGCAGTGCTACCGGGACTAGCGGGAGTCATGAGCAGTTCTTC. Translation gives CSATGTSGSHEQFF.

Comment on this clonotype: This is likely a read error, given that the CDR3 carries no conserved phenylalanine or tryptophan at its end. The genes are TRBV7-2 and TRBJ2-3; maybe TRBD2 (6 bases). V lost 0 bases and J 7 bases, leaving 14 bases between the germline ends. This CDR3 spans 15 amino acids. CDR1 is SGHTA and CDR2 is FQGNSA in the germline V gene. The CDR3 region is CASSLASGPLYTQYL. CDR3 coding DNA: TGTGCCAGCAGCTTAGCTAGCGGCCCTCTGTATACGCAGTATCTT.

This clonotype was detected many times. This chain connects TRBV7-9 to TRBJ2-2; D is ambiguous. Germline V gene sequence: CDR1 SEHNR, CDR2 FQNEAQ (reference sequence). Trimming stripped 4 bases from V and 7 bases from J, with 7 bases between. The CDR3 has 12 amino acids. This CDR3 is CASSSLLGELFF. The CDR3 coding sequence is TGTGCCAGCAGCTCTCTACTCGGGGAGCTGTTTTTT. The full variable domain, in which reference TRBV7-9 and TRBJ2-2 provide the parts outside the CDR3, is DTGVSQNPRHKITKRGQNVTFRCDPISEHNRLYWYRQTLGQGPEFLTYFQNEAQLEKSRLLSDRFSAERPKGSFSTLEIQRTEQGDSAMYLCASSSLLGELFFGEGSRLTVL.

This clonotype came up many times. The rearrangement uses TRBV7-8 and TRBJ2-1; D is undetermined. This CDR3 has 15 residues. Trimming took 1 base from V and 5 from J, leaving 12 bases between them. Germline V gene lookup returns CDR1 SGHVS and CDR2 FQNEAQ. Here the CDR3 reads CASSLVHGPNNEQFF. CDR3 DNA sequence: TGTGCCAGCAGCTTAGTCCACGGACCCAACAATGAGCAGTTCTTC.

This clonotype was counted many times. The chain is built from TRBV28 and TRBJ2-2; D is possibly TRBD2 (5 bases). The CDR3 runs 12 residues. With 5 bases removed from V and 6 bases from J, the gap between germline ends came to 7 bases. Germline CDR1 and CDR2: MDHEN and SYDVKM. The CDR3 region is CASSPAAGELFF. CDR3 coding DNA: TGTGCCAGCAGTCCAGCGGCCGGGGAGCTGTTTTTT.

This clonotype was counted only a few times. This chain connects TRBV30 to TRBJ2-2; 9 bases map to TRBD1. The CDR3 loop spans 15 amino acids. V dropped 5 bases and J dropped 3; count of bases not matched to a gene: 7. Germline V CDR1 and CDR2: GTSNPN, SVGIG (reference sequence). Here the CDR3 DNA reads TGTGCCTGGGCTATCGGGACAGGGTACACCGGGGAGCTGTTTTTT. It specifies CAWAIGTGYTGELFF.

The chain's CDR3 is CASSKAGGGRKAYSNQPQHF. CDR3 sequence (DNA): TGTGCCAGCAGCAAAGCGGGAGGGGGCAGAAAAGCTTATAGCAATCAGCCCCAGCATTTT. The rearrangement links TRBV21-1 to TRBJ1-5; the D segment call TRBD1 is taken from the table without a DNA check. TRBV21-1 is annotated as a pseudogene. The CDR3 contains 20 residues.

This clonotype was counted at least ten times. CDR3 bases: TGCAGTGCTAGAGCCCCCGTCTCCTCTGGTGAGCAGTACTTC. Translating gives CSARAPVSSGEQYF. The J gene is TRBJ2-7, the V gene TRBV20-1; unclear D gene. Trimming pared 1 base from V and 7 bases from J, leaving 17 bases between. This CDR3 is 14 amino acids long. Germline CDR1 reads DFQATT; CDR2 reads SNEGSKA (reference sequence).

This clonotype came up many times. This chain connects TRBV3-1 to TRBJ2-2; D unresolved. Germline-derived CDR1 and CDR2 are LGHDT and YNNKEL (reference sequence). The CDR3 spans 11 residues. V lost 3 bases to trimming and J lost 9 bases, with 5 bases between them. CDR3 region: CASSHDRELFF. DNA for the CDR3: TGTGCCAGCAGCCACGATAGGGAGCTGTTTTTT.

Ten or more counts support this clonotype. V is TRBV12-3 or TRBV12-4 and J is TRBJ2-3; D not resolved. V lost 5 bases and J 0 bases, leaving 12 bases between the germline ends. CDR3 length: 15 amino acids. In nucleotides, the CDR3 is TGTGCCAGCAGTCTAAACCCGCGGAGCACAGATACGCAGTATTTT. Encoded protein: CASSLNPRSTDTQYF.

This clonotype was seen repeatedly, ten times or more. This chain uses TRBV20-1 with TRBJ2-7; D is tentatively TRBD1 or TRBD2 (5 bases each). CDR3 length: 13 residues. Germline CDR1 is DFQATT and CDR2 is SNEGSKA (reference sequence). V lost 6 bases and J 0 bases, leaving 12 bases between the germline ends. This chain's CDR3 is CSARDGVSYEQYF. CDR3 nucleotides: TGCAGTGCCAGGGACGGCGTCTCCTACGAGCAGTACTTC.